This entry features one T cell receptor beta chain sequence. This CDR3 has 14 residues. CDR1 and CDR2 (germline): SNHLY, FYNNEI. V was pared by 7 bases and J by 2 bases, with 11 bases between. TCRdb keeps only in-frame clones here, not all; method: immunoSEQ multiplex PCR. Among 80,000 to 100,000 clones listed, 80% were seen once. The data were taken from a study of blood T cell repertoires in COVID-19. The sequencing sample was made of peripheral blood. The TCR comes from a man in his fifties or sixties who had recovered from COVID-19. V and J are TRBV2 and TRBJ1-4, with D possibly TRBD1 on 6 matching bases. The CDR3 coding sequence is TGTGCCAGCACCGTAGACAGGACTAATGAAAAACTGTTTTTT. The encoded protein is CASTVDRTNEKLFF.